This T cell receptor (beta chain) was identified in a study of T cell repertoires in cytomegalovirus infection. On the study more broadly: Public signatures in TCR beta pointed to CMV infection and matching HLA type.

TCRdb re-analysed the reads in MiXCR, keeping a single row per CDR3 protein. The table lists roughly 78,000 distinct CDR3 sequences, roughly 40% of them singletons. This clonotype was picked up a small number of times. Its antigen is not known. This CDR3 has 18 amino acids. Trimming cost V 2 bases and J 0 bases; bases outside gene matches: 12. From germline, CDR1 is LGHNA and CDR2 YNFKEQ. Study results and limitations: The study identified carriers of CMV plus the relevant HLA from cumulative public TCR beta family frequency. The ex vivo response was dominated by HLA-C-restricted CMV-specific TCR beta clonotypes.

The rearrangement joins TRBV4-2 to TRBJ1-1, with 7 bases that match TRBD1. Sequenced here: CD8+ T cells from cultured PBMCs, sampled from culture after CMV antigen stimulation. The TCR originated in a human donor in good health (CMV status not recorded). Some clones in this sample may be carry-over from other donors' samples. In nucleotides, the CDR3 is TGTGCCAGCAGCCAATTCCCTCCGGGACAGTCCATGAACACTGAAGCTTTCTTT. It yields the protein CASSQFPPGQSMNTEAFF.